This TCR beta chain originates from a study of T cells in tuberculosis. Findings of the study overall: Smaller alpha distances in active tuberculosis partly reflected shorter CDR3-alpha lengths. Active tuberculosis alpha repertoires lay closer to GMM-specific TCRs than controls'.

Germline lookup yields CDR1 SGHNT and CDR2 YYREEE (reference sequence). With 4 bases removed from V and 0 bases from J, the gap between germline ends came to 7 bases. The CDR3 sequence is 13 residues long. TCRdb's table, derived via immunoSEQ multiplex PCR, lists solely in-frame clones and lacks some. Among over 40,000 clones listed, 95% were seen once. Comments on this clone: Its antigen is as yet unknown.

The sequence came from a donor between 10 and 35 years old with latent tuberculosis or without tuberculosis infection. The sequenced sample consisted of PBMCs. The V call is TRBV5-4, the J call TRBJ1-1; D not resolved. This chain's CDR3 is CASSQAMNTEAFF. For the CDR3, the DNA is TGTGCCAGCAGCCAAGCCATGAACACTGAAGCTTTCTTT. The full variable domain, rest sourced from reference TRBV5-4 and TRBJ1-1, is ETGVTQSPTHLIKTRGQQVTLRCSSQSGHNTVSWYQQALGQGPQFIFQYYREEENGRGNFPPRFSGLQFPNYSSELNVNALELDDSALYLCASSQAMNTEAFFGQGTRLTVV.